The rows below give T cell receptor beta chains drawn from one sample of a study of blood T cell repertoires in COVID-19. Profiled with immunoSEQ multiplex PCR; TCRdb holds only in-frame clones, not every one. The table lists a few hundred thousand clones, roughly 87% of them singletons. Sequenced sample: peripheral blood. The source is a man younger than 35 with active or convalescent COVID-19. CDR3s include the opening cysteine and the closing phenylalanine or tryptophan. A D gene is named only where the DNA matches it firmly. Size tells how often a clone was seen (once, few, many) or the class of an expanded clone, and some rows leave it out.

cdr3_aa: CASSQGAPAHSPLHF
cdr3_nt: TGTGCCAGCAGTCAGGGGGCGCCTGCCCATTCACCCCTCCACTTT
d_call: TRBD1
clone_size: NA
v_call: TRBV6-6
j_call: TRBJ1-6

cdr3_aa: CASSLARGSRTGELFF
cdr3_nt: TGTGCCAGCAGCTTGGCGCGGGGTTCGAGGACCGGGGAGCTGTTTTTT
d_call: NA
clone_size: NA
v_call: TRBV5-6
j_call: TRBJ2-2

cdr3_aa: CASSPSRVSTEAFF
cdr3_nt: TGTGCCAGCAGTCCGAGCAGGGTATCGACTGAAGCTTTCTTT
d_call: NA
clone_size: NA
v_call: TRBV6-2/TRBV6-3
j_call: TRBJ1-1

cdr3_aa: CASRQDGSTEAFF
cdr3_nt: TGCGCCAGCAGACAGGACGGGAGCACTGAAGCTTTCTTT
d_call: NA
clone_size: NA
v_call: TRBV10-1
j_call: TRBJ1-1

cdr3_aa: CASSATTGTGITHGYTF
cdr3_nt: TGTGCCAGCAGCGCTACGACAGGGACAGGGATCACCCATGGCTACACCTTC
d_call: TRBD1
clone_size: NA
v_call: TRBV7-9
j_call: TRBJ1-2

cdr3_aa: CASSSGQGDVDEQFF
cdr3_nt: TGCGCCAGCAGCTCTGGACAGGGGGATGTCGATGAGCAGTTCTTC
d_call: TRBD1
clone_size: NA
v_call: TRBV5-1
j_call: TRBJ2-1

cdr3_aa: CASSPALQRTAYEQYF
cdr3_nt: TGTGCCAGCTCACCCGCCCTGCAGCGGACCGCCTACGAGCAGTACTTC
d_call: NA
clone_size: NA
v_call: TRBV18
j_call: TRBJ2-7

cdr3_aa: CASSIGLAGGNEQYF
cdr3_nt: TGTGCCAGCAGCATAGGACTAGCGGGGGGAAACGAGCAGTACTTC
d_call: TRBD2
clone_size: once
v_call: TRBV7-2
j_call: TRBJ2-7

cdr3_aa: CASSRGDTPQETQYF
cdr3_nt: TGTGCCAGCAGCAGGGGTGACACACCGCAAGAGACCCAGTACTTC
d_call: NA
clone_size: NA
v_call: TRBV7-6
j_call: TRBJ2-5

cdr3_aa: CASSLGQGQETQYF
cdr3_nt: TGCGCCAGCAGCCTCGGACAGGGCCAAGAGACCCAGTACTTC
d_call: TRBD1
clone_size: NA
v_call: TRBV5-1
j_call: TRBJ2-5

cdr3_aa: CASSKRQGAFGTNQPQHF
cdr3_nt: TGTGCCAGTAGTAAAAGACAGGGGGCATTTGGTACGAATCAGCCCCAGCATTTT
d_call: TRBD1
clone_size: NA
v_call: TRBV19
j_call: TRBJ1-5

cdr3_aa: CASQTGFGGYTF
cdr3_nt: TGTGCCAGCCAGACAGGGTTCGGAGGCTACACCTTC
d_call: TRBD1
clone_size: NA
v_call: TRBV19
j_call: TRBJ1-2

cdr3_aa: CASSKRGTSGDEQFF
cdr3_nt: TGTGCCAGCAGCAAGCGAGGGACTAGCGGGGATGAGCAGTTCTTC
d_call: TRBD2
clone_size: NA
v_call: TRBV7-3
j_call: TRBJ2-1

cdr3_aa: CASSPLRGGNSPLHF
cdr3_nt: TGTGCCAGCTCACCACTCAGGGGTGGGAATTCACCCCTCCACTTT
d_call: NA
clone_size: few
v_call: TRBV18
j_call: TRBJ1-6

cdr3_aa: CASSLTGLGQNIQYF
cdr3_nt: TGTGCCAGCAGTCTGACAGGGCTAGGGCAAAACATTCAGTACTTC
d_call: TRBD1
clone_size: NA
v_call: TRBV6-2/TRBV6-3
j_call: TRBJ2-4

cdr3_aa: CASSLKKTATNEKLFF
cdr3_nt: TGTGCCAGCAGCTTAAAAAAAACTGCAACTAATGAAAAACTGTTTTTT
d_call: NA
clone_size: NA
v_call: TRBV7-7
j_call: TRBJ1-4

cdr3_aa: CASSRTGISEKLFF
cdr3_nt: TGCGCCAGCAGCAGAACAGGGATCAGTGAAAAACTGTTTTTT
d_call: NA
clone_size: NA
v_call: TRBV5-1
j_call: TRBJ1-4

cdr3_aa: CASSVGWGRGYEQYF
cdr3_nt: TGTGCCAGCAGCGTAGGGTGGGGCAGGGGGTACGAGCAGTACTTC
d_call: TRBD1
clone_size: NA
v_call: TRBV9
j_call: TRBJ2-7

cdr3_aa: CASTLRGSDGYTF
cdr3_nt: TGTGCCAGCACTCTACGGGGGTCCGATGGCTACACCTTC
d_call: NA
clone_size: NA
v_call: TRBV12-3/TRBV12-4
j_call: TRBJ1-2

cdr3_aa: CASSYPGLATKQFF
cdr3_nt: TGTGCCAGCAGCTACCCGGGACTAGCAACCAAGCAGTTCTTC
d_call: TRBD2
clone_size: NA
v_call: TRBV7-2
j_call: TRBJ2-1

cdr3_aa: CASSMRGTQYF
cdr3_nt: TGTGCCAGTAGTATGCGGGGGACCCAGTACTTC
d_call: NA
clone_size: NA
v_call: TRBV19
j_call: TRBJ2-5

cdr3_aa: CATSDERTAYGYTF
cdr3_nt: TGTGCCACCAGTGACGAGAGGACAGCCTATGGCTACACCTTC
d_call: NA
clone_size: NA
v_call: TRBV24-1
j_call: TRBJ1-2

cdr3_aa: CASSQSGTPFGNQPQHF
cdr3_nt: TGCGCCAGCAGCCAATCCGGGACACCCTTTGGCAATCAGCCCCAGCATTTT
d_call: NA
clone_size: NA
v_call: TRBV4-1
j_call: TRBJ1-5

cdr3_aa: CASSNPYRDRGRETQYF
cdr3_nt: TGTGCCAGCAGTAACCCATACCGGGACAGGGGGCGTGAGACCCAGTACTTC
d_call: TRBD1
clone_size: NA
v_call: TRBV2
j_call: TRBJ2-5

cdr3_aa: CASSTSTGGSTEAFF
cdr3_nt: TGTGCCAGCAGCACCTCGACAGGGGGGAGCACTGAAGCTTTCTTT
d_call: TRBD1
clone_size: NA
v_call: TRBV7-9
j_call: TRBJ1-1

cdr3_aa: CASSLQGASTDTQYF
cdr3_nt: TGTGCCAGCAGCTTACAGGGGGCCAGCACAGATACGCAGTATTTT
d_call: TRBD1
clone_size: NA
v_call: TRBV7-3
j_call: TRBJ2-3

cdr3_aa: CASSLGDSGTGRETQYF
cdr3_nt: TGTGCCAGCAGCTTAGGAGACTCCGGGACAGGTAGAGAGACCCAGTACTTC
d_call: TRBD1
clone_size: NA
v_call: TRBV11-2
j_call: TRBJ2-5

cdr3_aa: CASSQDIRDRYQPQHF
cdr3_nt: TGTGCCAGCAGCCAAGATATCAGGGATCGTTATCAGCCCCAGCATTTT
d_call: NA
clone_size: NA
v_call: TRBV3-1/TRBV3-2
j_call: TRBJ1-5

cdr3_aa: CASSPTDTSYGYTF
cdr3_nt: TGCGCCAGCAGCCCCACCGACACCTCCTATGGCTACACCTTC
d_call: NA
clone_size: NA
v_call: TRBV4-3
j_call: TRBJ1-2

cdr3_aa: CATQGNGYTF
cdr3_nt: TGTGCCACCCAGGGAAATGGCTACACCTTC
d_call: NA
clone_size: NA
v_call: TRBV2
j_call: TRBJ1-2

cdr3_aa: CASSYVRGALHGYTF
cdr3_nt: TGTGCCAGCAGTTACGTGCGGGGGGCCCTCCATGGCTACACCTTC
d_call: NA
clone_size: NA
v_call: TRBV6-6
j_call: TRBJ1-2

cdr3_aa: CASRDRATVNTEAFF
cdr3_nt: TGTGCCAGCAGGGACAGGGCGACGGTGAACACTGAAGCTTTCTTT
d_call: TRBD1
clone_size: NA
v_call: TRBV27
j_call: TRBJ1-1

cdr3_aa: CASSPSAGGAGYTEAFF
cdr3_nt: TGTGCCAGCTCACCAAGTGCTGGAGGGGCGGGGTACACTGAAGCTTTCTTT
d_call: NA
clone_size: once
v_call: TRBV18
j_call: TRBJ1-1

cdr3_aa: CASSLKGRTEAFF
cdr3_nt: TGTGCCAGCAGCTTAAAAGGGAGAACTGAAGCTTTCTTT
d_call: NA
clone_size: NA
v_call: TRBV7-3
j_call: TRBJ1-1

cdr3_aa: CASSSKGQPQGWGEKLFF
cdr3_nt: TGTGCCAGCAGCTCCAAGGGGCAGCCCCAGGGATGGGGTGAAAAACTGTTTTTT
d_call: NA
clone_size: few
v_call: TRBV13
j_call: TRBJ1-4

cdr3_aa: CASSVGGSTNEKLFF
cdr3_nt: TGTGCCAGCAGCGTAGGCGGCTCAACTAATGAAAAACTGTTTTTT
d_call: NA
clone_size: NA
v_call: TRBV9
j_call: TRBJ1-4

cdr3_aa: CATSAVNTGELFF
cdr3_nt: TGTGCCACCAGTGCAGTGAACACCGGGGAGCTGTTTTTT
d_call: NA
clone_size: NA
v_call: TRBV24-1
j_call: TRBJ2-2

cdr3_aa: CASSSGTGGTEAFF
cdr3_nt: TGTGCCAGCAGCTCCGGGACGGGGGGCACTGAAGCTTTCTTT
d_call: NA
clone_size: NA
v_call: TRBV13
j_call: TRBJ1-1

cdr3_aa: CASSKTTGGVSNTEAFF
cdr3_nt: TGTGCCAGCAGCAAGACAACAGGGGGCGTGTCGAACACTGAAGCTTTCTTT
d_call: TRBD1
clone_size: once
v_call: TRBV11-2
j_call: TRBJ1-1

cdr3_aa: CASNSGTGSYEQYF
cdr3_nt: TGTGCCAGCAACTCCGGGACAGGTTCCTACGAGCAGTACTTC
d_call: TRBD1
clone_size: NA
v_call: TRBV5-6
j_call: TRBJ2-7

cdr3_aa: CASSIELRRGRRETQYF
cdr3_nt: TGTGCCAGTAGTATAGAGTTACGCAGGGGCCGGCGAGAGACCCAGTACTTC
d_call: NA
clone_size: NA
v_call: TRBV19
j_call: TRBJ2-5

cdr3_aa: CASSSRTGKSTDTQYF
cdr3_nt: TGTGCCAGCAGCTCCCGGACAGGGAAGAGTACAGATACGCAGTATTTT
d_call: TRBD1
clone_size: NA
v_call: TRBV7-2
j_call: TRBJ2-3

cdr3_aa: CAAGGGYSGNTIYF
cdr3_nt: TGCGCCGCGGGGGGGGGATACTCTGGAAACACCATATATTTT
d_call: NA
clone_size: NA
v_call: TRBV4-1
j_call: TRBJ1-3

cdr3_aa: CASSQARGQETQYF
cdr3_nt: TGTGCCAGCAGCCAAGCCCGGGGGCAAGAGACCCAGTACTTC
d_call: NA
clone_size: NA
v_call: TRBV3-1/TRBV3-2
j_call: TRBJ2-5

cdr3_aa: CASSERTGLDGYTF
cdr3_nt: TGTGCCAGCAGTGAGCGCACCGGACTCGATGGCTACACCTTC
d_call: NA
clone_size: NA
v_call: TRBV6-1
j_call: TRBJ1-2

cdr3_aa: CASSPGTPGYGYTF
cdr3_nt: TGTGCCAGCAGCCCAGGGACACCGGGCTATGGCTACACCTTC
d_call: NA
clone_size: NA
v_call: TRBV5-6
j_call: TRBJ1-2

cdr3_aa: CASGLEPHAGDGKLFF
cdr3_nt: TGTGCTAGTGGTTTGGAACCTCACGCGGGGGACGGAAAACTGTTTTTT
d_call: NA
clone_size: NA
v_call: TRBV12-5
j_call: TRBJ1-4

cdr3_aa: CASSRTQETQYF
cdr3_nt: TGTGCCAGCAGCCGTACTCAAGAGACCCAGTACTTC
d_call: NA
clone_size: NA
v_call: TRBV2
j_call: TRBJ2-5

cdr3_aa: CASSSPTGGDTF
cdr3_nt: TGTGCCAGCAGCTCACCGACAGGGGGGGACACCTTC
d_call: TRBD1
clone_size: NA
v_call: TRBV7-8
j_call: TRBJ1-2

cdr3_aa: CASSIRGHLNTEAFF
cdr3_nt: TGTGCCAGTAGTATTCGGGGTCACCTGAACACTGAAGCTTTCTTT
d_call: NA
clone_size: NA
v_call: TRBV19
j_call: TRBJ1-1

cdr3_aa: CASSVQGAQETQYF
cdr3_nt: TGTGCCAGCAGCGTACAGGGGGCACAAGAGACCCAGTACTTC
d_call: TRBD1
clone_size: NA
v_call: TRBV9
j_call: TRBJ2-5

cdr3_aa: CASSYRRTGAGDEQYF
cdr3_nt: TGTGCCAGCAGTTACCGCCGCACAGGGGCTGGGGACGAGCAGTACTTC
d_call: TRBD1
clone_size: NA
v_call: TRBV6-6
j_call: TRBJ2-7

cdr3_aa: CASSSSGGDEQFF
cdr3_nt: TGTGCCAGCAGCTCTAGCGGGGGCGATGAGCAGTTCTTC
d_call: TRBD2
clone_size: NA
v_call: TRBV11-3
j_call: TRBJ2-1

cdr3_aa: CASSQAGQGIDGYTF
cdr3_nt: TGTGCCAGCAGCCAAGCCGGACAGGGAATTGATGGCTACACCTTC
d_call: TRBD1
clone_size: NA
v_call: TRBV3-1/TRBV3-2
j_call: TRBJ1-2

cdr3_aa: CASSFGTGDSNQPQHF
cdr3_nt: TGTGCCAGCAGCTTCGGGACAGGGGACAGCAATCAGCCCCAGCATTTT
d_call: TRBD1
clone_size: NA
v_call: TRBV7-9
j_call: TRBJ1-5